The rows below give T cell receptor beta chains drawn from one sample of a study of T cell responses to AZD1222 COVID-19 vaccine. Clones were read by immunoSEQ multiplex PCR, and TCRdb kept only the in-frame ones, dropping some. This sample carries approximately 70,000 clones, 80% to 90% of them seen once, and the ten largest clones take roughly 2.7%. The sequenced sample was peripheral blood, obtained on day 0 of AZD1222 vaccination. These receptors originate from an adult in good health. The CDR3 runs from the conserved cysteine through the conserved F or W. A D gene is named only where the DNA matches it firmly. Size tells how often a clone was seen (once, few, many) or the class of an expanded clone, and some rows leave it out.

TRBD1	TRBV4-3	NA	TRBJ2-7	CASSQGTGGPYEQYF	TGCGCCAGCAGCCAGGGGACAGGGGGCCCCTACGAGCAGTACTTC
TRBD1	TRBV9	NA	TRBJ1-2	CASSVLQGAGYGYTF	TGTGCCAGCAGCGTACTACAGGGGGCAGGGTATGGCTACACCTTC
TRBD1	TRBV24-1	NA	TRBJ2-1	CATSAPRTGQHEQFF	TGTGCCACCAGTGCCCCAAGGACAGGGCAGCATGAGCAGTTCTTC
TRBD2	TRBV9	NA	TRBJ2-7	CASSAGLYNSYEQYF	TGTGCCAGCAGCGCGGGACTATACAATTCCTACGAGCAGTACTTC
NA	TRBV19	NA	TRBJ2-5	CASSPLGGAQETQYF	TGTGCCAGTAGTCCACTTGGGGGGGCCCAAGAGACCCAGTACTTC
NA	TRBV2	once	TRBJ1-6	CASSAEENSPLHF	TGTGCCAGCAGTGCTGAGGAGAATTCACCCCTCCACTTT
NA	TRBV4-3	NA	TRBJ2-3	CASSPGRRRADTQYF	TGCGCCAGCAGCCCCGGGCGCCGGCGTGCAGATACGCAGTATTTT
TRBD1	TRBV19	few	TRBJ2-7	CASSIALGQGVYEQYF	TGTGCCAGTAGTATAGCCCTAGGACAGGGGGTCTACGAGCAGTACTTC
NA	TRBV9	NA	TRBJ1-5	CASSVVVRGRYSNQPQHF	TGTGCCAGCAGCGTAGTGGTAAGGGGCCGATATAGCAATCAGCCCCAGCATTTT
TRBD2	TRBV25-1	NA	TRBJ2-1	CASSEPASGSVYEQFF	TGTGCCAGCAGTGAGCCGGCTAGCGGGAGCGTCTACGAGCAGTTCTTC
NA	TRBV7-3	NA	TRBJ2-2	CASSLAGFASNTGELFF	TGTGCCAGCAGCTTGGCAGGTTTTGCTTCGAACACCGGGGAGCTGTTTTTT
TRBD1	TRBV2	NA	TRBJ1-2	CASRTGTGHGYTF	TGTGCCAGCAGGACCGGGACAGGTCATGGCTACACCTTC
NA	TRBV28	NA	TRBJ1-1	CASSTQGRDTEAFF	TGTGCCAGCAGTACACAGGGTCGGGACACTGAAGCTTTCTTT
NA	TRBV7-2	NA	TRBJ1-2	CASSSDRLRIIGGYTF	TGTGCCAGCAGCTCGGACAGACTACGGATTATAGGTGGCTACACCTTC
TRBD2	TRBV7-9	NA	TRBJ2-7	CASSSLRGDEQYF	TGTGCCAGCAGCTCCCTTCGGGGGGACGAGCAGTACTTC
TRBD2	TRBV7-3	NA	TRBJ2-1	CASSQGGLAGTGNEQFF	TGTGCCAGCAGCCAAGGAGGCCTAGCGGGCACAGGTAATGAGCAGTTCTTC
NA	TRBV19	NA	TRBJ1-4	CASSAYRVANEKLFF	TGTGCCAGTAGTGCCTACAGGGTCGCTAATGAAAAACTGTTTTTT
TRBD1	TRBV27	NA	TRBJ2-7	CASSTADRGNSYEQYF	TGTGCCAGCAGTACTGCGGACAGGGGAAACTCCTACGAGCAGTACTTC
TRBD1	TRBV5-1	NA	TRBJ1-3	CASSLNRGSGNTIYF	TGCGCCAGCAGCTTAAACAGGGGCTCTGGAAACACCATATATTTT
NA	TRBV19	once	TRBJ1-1	CASSIRDTEAFF	TGTGCCAGTAGTATACGGGACACTGAAGCTTTCTTT
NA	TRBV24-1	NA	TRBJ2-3	CATSDTPGSDTQYF	TGTGCCACCAGTGACACTCCAGGGTCAGATACGCAGTATTTT
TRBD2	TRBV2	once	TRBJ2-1	CATIGLAAYNEQFF	TGTGCCACCATCGGACTAGCGGCATACAATGAGCAGTTCTTC
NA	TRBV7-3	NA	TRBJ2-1	CASSPDLDSAAYNEQFF	TGTGCCAGCAGCCCAGATCTCGACTCGGCAGCCTACAATGAGCAGTTCTTC
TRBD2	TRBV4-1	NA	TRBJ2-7	CASSQGPGLASYEQYF	TGCGCCAGCAGCCAAGGACCGGGACTAGCTTCCTACGAGCAGTACTTC
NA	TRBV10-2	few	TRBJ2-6	CASSESGGSGANVLTF	TGCGCCAGCAGTGAGTCAGGGGGCTCTGGGGCCAACGTCCTGACTTTC
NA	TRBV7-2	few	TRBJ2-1	CASSSRDTQFEQFF	TGTGCCAGCAGCTCCCGGGACACCCAATTTGAGCAGTTCTTC
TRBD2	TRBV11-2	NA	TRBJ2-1	CASTPGLAGVNEQFF	TGTGCCAGCACCCCGGGACTAGCGGGAGTCAATGAGCAGTTCTTC
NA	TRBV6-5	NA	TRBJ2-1	CASRRQNNEQFF	TGTGCCAGCAGGCGACAGAACAATGAGCAGTTCTTC
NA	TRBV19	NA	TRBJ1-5	CASRQGNQPQHF	TGTGCCAGCAGACAGGGCAATCAGCCCCAGCATTTT
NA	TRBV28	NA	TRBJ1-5	CASSFDQPQHF	TGTGCCAGCAGTTTCGACCAGCCCCAGCATTTT
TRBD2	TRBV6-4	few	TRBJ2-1	CASSASGNNEQFF	TGTGCCAGCAGTGCTAGCGGGAACAATGAGCAGTTCTTC
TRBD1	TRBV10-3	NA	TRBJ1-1	CAIRGQGEAFF	TGTGCCATCAGAGGACAGGGGGAAGCTTTCTTT
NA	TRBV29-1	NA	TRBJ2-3	CSVEEAWTSTDTQYF	TGCAGCGTTGAAGAGGCCTGGACTAGCACAGATACGCAGTATTTT
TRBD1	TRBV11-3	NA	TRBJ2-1	CASTQGESSYNEQFF	TGTGCCAGCACCCAGGGGGAGAGCTCCTACAATGAGCAGTTCTTC
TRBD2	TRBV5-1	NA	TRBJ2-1	CASSLRLASNEQFF	TGCGCCAGCAGCTTAAGACTAGCGTCGAATGAGCAGTTCTTC
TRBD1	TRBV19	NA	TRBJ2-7	CASNSRTGEYEQYF	TGTGCCAGTAACTCAAGGACAGGGGAGTACGAGCAGTACTTC
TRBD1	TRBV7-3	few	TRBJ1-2	CASSLSGGDTTYGYTF	TGTGCCAGCAGCTTATCAGGGGGGGATACCACCTATGGCTACACCTTC
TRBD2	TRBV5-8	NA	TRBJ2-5	CASTPRVAGAQETQYF	TGTGCCAGCACCCCCCGGGTAGCGGGGGCCCAAGAGACCCAGTACTTC
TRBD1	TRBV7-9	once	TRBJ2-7	CASSQQGAKKNEQYF	TGTGCCAGCAGCCAACAGGGGGCAAAAAAAAACGAGCAGTACTTC
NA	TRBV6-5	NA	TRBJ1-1	CASSYLPGPQNTEAFF	TGTGCCAGCAGTTACCTACCCGGCCCCCAGAACACTGAAGCTTTCTTT
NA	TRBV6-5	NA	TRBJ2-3	CASSRGVDTQYF	TGTGCCAGCAGTAGGGGGGTCGATACGCAGTATTTT
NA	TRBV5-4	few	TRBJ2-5	CASSLVTVQETQYF	TGTGCCAGCAGCTTGGTGACAGTCCAAGAGACCCAGTACTTC
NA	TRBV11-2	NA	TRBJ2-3	CASSFRGGISTDTQYF	TGTGCCAGCAGCTTCCGTGGGGGGATAAGCACAGATACGCAGTATTTT
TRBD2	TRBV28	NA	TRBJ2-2	CASSSSGIGELFF	TGTGCCAGCAGTTCAAGCGGGATCGGGGAGCTGTTTTTT
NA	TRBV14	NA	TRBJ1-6	CASSGLGVGSPLHF	TGTGCCAGCAGCGGGCTAGGGGTAGGTTCACCCCTCCACTTT
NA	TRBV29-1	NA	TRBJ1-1	CSVQRLEAFF	TGCAGCGTTCAACGGCTAGAAGCTTTCTTT
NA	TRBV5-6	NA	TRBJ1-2	CASSFQDRLNYGYTF	TGTGCCAGCAGCTTCCAGGACAGATTGAACTATGGCTACACCTTC
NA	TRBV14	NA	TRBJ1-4	CASSPSQGRREKLFF	TGTGCCAGCAGCCCGTCCCAGGGAAGGAGAGAAAAACTGTTTTTT
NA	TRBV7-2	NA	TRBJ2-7	CASSLGQTTYEQYF	TGTGCCAGCAGCTTAGGTCAGACAACCTACGAGCAGTACTTC
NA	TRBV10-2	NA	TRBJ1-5	CASMGDYSNQPQHF	TGCGCCAGCATGGGGGATTATAGCAATCAGCCCCAGCATTTT
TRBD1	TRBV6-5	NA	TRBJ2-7	CASTLKDRGSEQYF	TGTGCCAGCACCCTTAAGGACAGGGGTAGCGAGCAGTACTTC
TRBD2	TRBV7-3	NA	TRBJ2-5	CASSPGGRETQYF	TGTGCCAGCAGCCCGGGGGGGCGAGAGACCCAGTACTTC
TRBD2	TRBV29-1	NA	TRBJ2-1	CSVVWAGASNEQFF	TGCAGCGTTGTGTGGGCGGGAGCCTCAAATGAGCAGTTCTTC
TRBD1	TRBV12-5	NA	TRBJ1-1	CASGLGTGGNEAFF	TGTGCTAGTGGTCTCGGGACAGGGGGCAATGAAGCTTTCTTT
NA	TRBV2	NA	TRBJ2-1	CASRTDRMNEQFF	TGTGCCAGCAGAACCGACAGGATGAATGAGCAGTTCTTC
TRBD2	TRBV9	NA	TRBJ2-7	CASSRLAGESYEQYF	TGTGCCAGCAGTCGGCTAGCGGGAGAATCCTACGAGCAGTACTTC
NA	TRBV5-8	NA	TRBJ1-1	CASSLAAIGGTEAFF	TGTGCCAGCAGCTTGGCCGCGATAGGGGGCACTGAAGCTTTCTTT
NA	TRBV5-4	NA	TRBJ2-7	CASSPGTYEQYF	TGTGCCAGCAGCCCAGGGACCTACGAGCAGTACTTC